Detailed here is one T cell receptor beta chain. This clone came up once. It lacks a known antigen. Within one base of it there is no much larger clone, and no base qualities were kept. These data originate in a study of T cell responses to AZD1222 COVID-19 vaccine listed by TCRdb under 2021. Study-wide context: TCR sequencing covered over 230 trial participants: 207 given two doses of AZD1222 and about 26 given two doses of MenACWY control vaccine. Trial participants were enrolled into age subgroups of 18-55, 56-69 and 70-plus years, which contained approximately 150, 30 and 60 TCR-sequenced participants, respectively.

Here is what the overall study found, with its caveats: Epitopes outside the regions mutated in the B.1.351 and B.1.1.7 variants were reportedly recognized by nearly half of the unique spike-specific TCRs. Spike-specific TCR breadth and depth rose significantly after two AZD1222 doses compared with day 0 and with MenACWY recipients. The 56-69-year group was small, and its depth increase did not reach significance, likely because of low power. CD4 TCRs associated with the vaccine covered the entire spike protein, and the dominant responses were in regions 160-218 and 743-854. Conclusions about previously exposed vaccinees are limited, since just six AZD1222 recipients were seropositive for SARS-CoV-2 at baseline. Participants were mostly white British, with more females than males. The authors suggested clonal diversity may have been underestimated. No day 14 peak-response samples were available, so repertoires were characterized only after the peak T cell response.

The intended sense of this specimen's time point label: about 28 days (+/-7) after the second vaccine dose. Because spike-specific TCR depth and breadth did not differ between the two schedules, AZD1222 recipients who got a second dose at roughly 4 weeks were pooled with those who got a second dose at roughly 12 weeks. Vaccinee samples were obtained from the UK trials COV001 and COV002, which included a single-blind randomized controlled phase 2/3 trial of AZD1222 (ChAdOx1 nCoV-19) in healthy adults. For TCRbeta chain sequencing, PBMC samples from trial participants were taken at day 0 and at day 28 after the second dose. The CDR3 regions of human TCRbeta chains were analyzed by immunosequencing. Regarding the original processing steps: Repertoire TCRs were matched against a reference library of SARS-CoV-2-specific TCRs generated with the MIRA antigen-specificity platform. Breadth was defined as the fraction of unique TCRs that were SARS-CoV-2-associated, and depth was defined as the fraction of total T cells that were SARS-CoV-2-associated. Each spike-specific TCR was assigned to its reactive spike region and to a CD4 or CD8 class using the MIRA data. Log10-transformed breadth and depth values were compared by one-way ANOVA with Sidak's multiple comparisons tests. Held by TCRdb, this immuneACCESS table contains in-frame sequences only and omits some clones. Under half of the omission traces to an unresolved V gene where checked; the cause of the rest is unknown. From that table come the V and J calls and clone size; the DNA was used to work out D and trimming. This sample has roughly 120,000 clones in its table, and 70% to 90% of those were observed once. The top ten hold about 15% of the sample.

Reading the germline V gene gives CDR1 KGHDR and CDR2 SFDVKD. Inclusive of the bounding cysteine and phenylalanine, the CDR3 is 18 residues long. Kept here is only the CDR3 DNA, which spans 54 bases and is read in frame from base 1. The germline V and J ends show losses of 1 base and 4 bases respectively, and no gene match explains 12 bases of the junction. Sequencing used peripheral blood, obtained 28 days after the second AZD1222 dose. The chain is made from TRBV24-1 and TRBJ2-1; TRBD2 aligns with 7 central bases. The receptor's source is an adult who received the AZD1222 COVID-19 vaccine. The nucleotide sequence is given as TGTGCCACCAGTGATTTACCCCGGGCTAGCGGACCGTACAATGAGCAGTTCTTC. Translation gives CATSDLPRASGPYNEQFF.